This TCR beta chain was obtained from a study of shared clonotypes between healthy human individuals. Note on this clone: Its antigen is still unknown.

V trimming: 6 bases; J trimming: 2 bases; junction bases outside the gene matches: 4. Germline V gene lookup returns CDR1 SGHRS and CDR2 YFSETQ. The CDR3 is 14 residues long. As processed by the authors: ImmunoSEQ output lacked quality scores and full-length reads, limiting matched filtering. Sequenced by immunoSEQ multiplex PCR; TCRdb stores in-frame clones only, minus some. V and J calls and clone size come straight from that table; D and trimming were deduced from the DNA. The sample carries over a million clones, around 78% recorded once. Overall study results and limits: Rarefaction exposed incomplete sorted-subset sequencing despite large depth. Larger richness was generally estimated for naive than memory subsets.

This TCR derives from a man aged 18-30 years in good health. Some clones in this sample may be carry-over from other donors' samples. The sample comprised memory CD4+ T cells from PBMCs. Subset here: CD45RA-negative fraction. V is TRBV5-1 and J is TRBJ2-3; 9 bases are shared with TRBD2. CDR3 sequence (DNA): TGCGCCAGCACTCTAGCGGGGACCACAGATACGCAGTATTTT. Translated: CASTLAGTTDTQYF.